Given below is one T cell receptor beta chain in context. Sequencing used immunoSEQ multiplex PCR; TCRdb keeps in-frame clones, though not all of them. Of about 220,000 clones listed, more than 70% are singletons. This entry is derived from a study of blood T cell repertoires in COVID-19. The germline V gene encodes CDR1 LNHDA and CDR2 SQIVND (reference sequence). CDR3 length: 15 residues. V was clipped by 5 bases and J by 6 bases; unmatched bases: 13. What was sequenced was peripheral blood. The origin of this receptor is a woman aged 80 or older with acute or convalescent COVID-19. This chain uses TRBV19 with TRBJ2-7; 7 positions agree with TRBD1. CDR3 DNA sequence: TGTGCCAGTAGTCCCCAGGACGTCTCAGGGGGCGAGCAGTACTTC. Protein product: CASSPQDVSGGEQYF.